This T cell receptor beta chain is from a study of cytomegalovirus exposure and HLA in healthy donors. The PCR used 60 Vbeta and 13 Jbeta primers. The protocol was immunoSEQ multiplex PCR, while the TCRdb copy is restricted to in-frame clones and leaves out a portion. This sample has under 200,000 clones; roughly three quarters occur once, and the top ten carry approximately 3.4%. The V gene lost 8 bases and the J gene lost 2 bases, with 17 bases spanning the gap. CDR1 and CDR2 from the germline V gene are SEHNR and FQNEAQ (reference sequence). The CDR3 is made up of 15 amino acids. The material sequenced was PBMCs. The gene calls are TRBV7-9 and TRBJ2-3; D is perhaps TRBD2 (6 bases). This clonotype originated in a woman aged 50 to 60 in good health and CMV-seropositive. The CDR3, as DNA: TGTGCCAGCGGCGGGGTAGGGAGCTACACAGATACGCAGTATTTT. It is translated as CASGGVGSYTDTQYF.